These 19 T cell receptor beta chains share one sample of origin, sequenced in a study of T-cell reconstitution after alpha-beta-depleted transplantation in children. Preparation of the TCRbeta library was carried out with unique molecular identifiers. MiXCR, run by TCRdb on the PCR reads, gives a single entry per CDR3 protein. The table has about 150,000 distinct CDR3 sequences, 11% seen once; the top ten hold about 13%. The sample here was PBMCs, taken before TCRalphabeta/CD19-depleted stem cell transplant. These receptors all stem from a boy between 2 and 10 years old with acute myeloid leukemia, due to receive a stem cell transplant.

This clonotype was detected ten times or more. This chain uses TRBV11-2 with TRBJ2-7; a weak D match, TRBD2 (6 bases). This CDR3 is 15 amino acids long. The V end lost 0 bases, the J end lost 2 bases, and 11 bases lay between the germline ends. CDR1 and CDR2 from the germline V gene are SGHAT and FQNNGV. DNA for the CDR3: TGTGCCAGCAGCTTAGAAGACTGGGGGGCCTACGAGCAGTACTTC. As protein: CASSLEDWGAYEQYF.

This clonotype was recorded many times. J is TRBJ2-4 and V is TRBV5-1; D possibly corresponds to TRBD2 (6 bases). This CDR3 comprises 15 residues. The V gene lost 3 bases and the J gene lost 6 bases, with 16 bases spanning the gap. CDR1 is SGHRS, CDR2 YFSETQ, per germline. CDR3 in amino acids: CASSSGAGGRNIQYF. The CDR3 bases are TGCGCCAGCAGCTCCGGAGCGGGTGGCAGAAACATTCAGTACTTC.

In its sample, this clonotype was seen many times. V usage is TRBV5-1 and J usage is TRBJ2-1; D may match TRBD1 or TRBD2 (5 bases each). CDR3 size: 14 residues. The germline V gene has CDR1 SGHRS and CDR2 YFSETQ. The ends were cut back, 7 bases at V and 5 bases at J, with 16 bases in the middle. The CDR3 sequence: CASQGDLFNNEQFF. The CDR3 nucleotides are TGCGCCAGCCAAGGGGACCTATTTAACAATGAGCAGTTCTTC.

This clonotype appeared many times. This chain links TRBV12-3 or TRBV12-4 with TRBJ1-4; a weak D match, TRBD1 (5 bases). The CDR3 contains 15 residues. Trimming pared 6 bases from V and 8 bases from J, leaving 19 bases between. The CDR3 region has the DNA TGTGCCAGCAGGGGGGTGTTCGGGGAACGCGAAAAACTGTTTTTT. Protein sequence: CASRGVFGEREKLFF.

The table lists this clonotype with many counts. The rearrangement links TRBV20-1 to TRBJ1-5; 7 nucleotides align to TRBD1. This CDR3 is built from 15 residues. Germline CDR1 DFQATT, CDR2 SNEGSKA (reference sequence). V lost 4 bases to trimming and J lost 2 bases; unmatched junction nucleotides: 8. The DNA of the CDR3 is TGCAGTGCTACCGTTACAGGGGTTGGCAATCAGCCCCAGCATTTT. It is translated as CSATVTGVGNQPQHF.

This clonotype was recorded many times. V and J are TRBV12-3 or TRBV12-4 and TRBJ2-3, with 8 bases lining up with TRBD2. V was pared by 2 bases and J by 4 bases, with 5 bases of the junction left unmatched. The CDR3 covers 15 residues. As DNA, the CDR3 is TGTGCCAGCAGTTTAACGGCTAGCGGGTCAGATACGCAGTATTTT. This gives the protein CASSLTASGSDTQYF.

This clonotype has a count of ten or more. The genes are TRBV12-3 or TRBV12-4 and TRBJ2-1; 8 bases align to TRBD2. Trimming at V came to 5 bases and at J to 4 bases, leaving 4 bases not matched to a gene. The CDR3 contains 14 residues. The CDR3 protein is CASSKTSAYNEQFF. CDR3 coding DNA: TGTGCCAGCAGTAAGACTAGCGCTTACAATGAGCAGTTCTTC.

This clonotype has a count of ten or more. V and J are TRBV7-3 and TRBJ2-7; maybe TRBD2 (6 bases). The V gene's germline CDR1 is SGHTA and CDR2 FQGTGA. V shed 2 bases and J shed 4 bases, with 12 bases lying between them. CDR3 length: 14 amino acids. CDR3 residues: CASSLGGKNYEQYF. Here the CDR3 DNA reads TGTGCCAGCAGCTTAGGAGGGAAAAATTACGAGCAGTACTTC.

At least ten counts were recorded for this clonotype. The chain employs TRBV6-1 and TRBJ2-7; D tentatively reads TRBD1 or TRBD2 (6 bases each). Germline assignment: CDR1 MNHNS and CDR2 SASEGT. The V gene lost 2 bases and the J gene lost 3 bases, with 14 bases spanning the gap. CDR3 size: 15 residues. The CDR3 is CASSEMGGQGYEQYF. CDR3 nucleotide sequence: TGTGCCAGCAGTGAAATGGGGGGCCAAGGCTACGAGCAGTACTTC.

This clonotype appeared many times. The V and J genes are TRBV15 and TRBJ2-5; perhaps TRBD2 as D (6 bases). Germline V lookup: CDR1 LNHNV, CDR2 YYDKDF (reference sequence). The CDR3 has 16 residues. Trimming cost V 3 bases and J 1 base, with 15 bases left between them. The CDR3 sequence: CATSRALAVIQETQYF. In DNA, the CDR3 is TGTGCCACCAGCAGGGCGTTAGCGGTGATCCAAGAGACCCAGTACTTC.

This clonotype showed up many times. V gene TRBV20-1 combines with J gene TRBJ1-1, with 7 bases lining up with TRBD1. The V segment lost 4 bases and the J segment 0 bases; nucleotides outside the gene matches: 2. CDR1 and CDR2 (germline): DFQATT, SNEGSKA (reference sequence). The CDR3 spans 13 residues. This chain's CDR3 is CSANRGMNTEAFF. In DNA, the CDR3 is TGCAGTGCTAACAGGGGCATGAACACTGAAGCTTTCTTT.

This clonotype was counted ten times or more. The V and J genes are TRBV20-1 and TRBJ1-1, with 7 bases matching TRBD1. The germline V gene has CDR1 DFQATT and CDR2 SNEGSKA (reference sequence). The junction had 11 bases not matched to a gene; V was cut back by 4 bases and J by 0 bases. The CDR3 is 16 residues long. In nucleotides, the CDR3 is TGCAGTGCTACCCCGGACAGGACCAGTATGAACACTGAAGCTTTCTTT. Protein: CSATPDRTSMNTEAFF.

This clonotype was found a few times. This sequence joins TRBV20-1 and TRBJ2-3; possible D gene TRBD2, 6 bases. V shed 3 bases and J shed 1 base, with 23 bases lying between them. The CDR3 has 18 residues. Germline V gene data show CDR1 as DFQATT and CDR2 as SNEGSKA (reference sequence). The CDR3 reads CSARPRDLGFDGTDTQYF. CDR3 sequence (DNA): TGCAGTGCTAGGCCGCGGGACCTTGGGTTTGACGGCACAGATACGCAGTATTTT.

Details on this clonotype: A read error may be the cause here, since a much bigger clone is one base away. This chain uses TRBV12-3 or TRBV12-4 with TRBJ1-1; D is undetermined. The CDR3 length is 18 residues. The CDR3 DNA is TGTGCCATCAGTTTAGCGTTTGCGGGCGTACTAATGAACACTGAAGCTTTCTTT. Translated: CAISLAFAGVLMNTEAFF.

This clonotype was observed many times. The chain links TRBV5-1 to TRBJ2-1, with 15 bases aligning to TRBD2. With 7 bases clipped from V and 7 bases from J, the junction kept 9 bases outside the gene matches. The CDR3 has 16 amino acids. CDR1 and CDR2 (germline): SGHRS, YFSETQ. The CDR3 sequence is CASSWTSGRALNEQFF. The CDR3 DNA is TGCGCCAGCTCCTGGACTAGCGGGAGGGCCCTGAATGAGCAGTTCTTC.

This clonotype was observed many times. The chain couples TRBV28 to TRBJ2-1; 7 nucleotides line up with TRBD2. CDR3 length: 15 residues. Germline V gives CDR1 MDHEN, CDR2 SYDVKM. V shed 2 bases and J 6 bases; nucleotides not matched to a gene: 7. Here the CDR3 reads CASSLMRESGNEQFF. The CDR3 DNA follows: TGTGCCAGCAGTTTAATGCGGGAGTCGGGCAATGAGCAGTTCTTC.

This clonotype has at least ten counts. The rearrangement joins TRBV20-1 to TRBJ2-5, with a possible D match to TRBD1 (6 bases). The V end lost 1 base, the J end lost 4 bases, and 10 bases lay between the germline ends. This CDR3 has 13 residues. Germline CDR1 DFQATT, CDR2 SNEGSKA (reference sequence). This chain's CDR3 is CSARGTVRETQYF. CDR3 nucleotides: TGCAGTGCTAGAGGGACAGTCAGAGAGACCCAGTACTTC.

This clonotype has a count of ten or more. This chain links TRBV29-1 with TRBJ2-7; 8 bases agree with TRBD2. Germline loops: CDR1 SQVTM, CDR2 ANQGSEA. With V trimmed by 6 bases and J by 5 bases, 0 bases remained unmatched. The CDR3 is 10 amino acids. The CDR3, as DNA: TGCAGCGTAGCGGGGGACGAGCAGTACGTC. This translates into CSVAGDEQYV.

This clonotype has a count of ten or more. This chain links TRBV5-1 with TRBJ1-2; D gene uncertain. Germline assignment: CDR1 SGHRS and CDR2 YFSETQ. The CDR3 is 15 amino acids. V dropped 0 bases and J dropped 3 bases, with 12 bases sitting between them. CDR3 residues: CASSLAPGSHYGYTF. In DNA form, the CDR3 reads TGCGCCAGCAGCTTGGCCCCGGGGTCCCACTATGGCTACACCTTC.